This T cell receptor (beta chain) is from a study of shared clonotypes between healthy human individuals. V was clipped by 4 bases and J by 4 bases, with 12 bases between them. This CDR3 region has 14 residues. CDR1 and CDR2 from the germline V gene are SGHRS and YFSETQ. TCRdb's table, derived via immunoSEQ multiplex PCR, lists solely in-frame clones and lacks some. This table has about 490,000 clones, less than 80% appearing once. The receptor was isolated from a woman aged 35 to 49 in good health. Some clones in this sample may be carry-over from other donors' samples. V usage is TRBV5-1 and J usage is TRBJ2-1; D might be TRBD1 (6 bases). The sequencing sample was made of PBMCs. This CDR3 is CASSPRTDYNEQFF. CDR3 sequence (DNA): TGCGCCAGCAGCCCGAGGACAGATTACAATGAGCAGTTCTTC.